The TCR beta chain described here comes from a study of blood T cells in healthy people across ages. Findings of the study overall: Roughly linearly, TCR beta diversity per million T cells fell as age increased. Estimates of diversity drawn from one million T cells were considered underestimates. The long-lived group displayed more naive CD4+ cells, plus higher diversity, than the aged donors did.

This clonotype was recorded a few times. The antigen remains undetermined. Alongside a J-beta primer mix, a sample-barcoded 5' primer served in a second PCR lasting 7 to 11 cycles. Each cDNA molecule, via a template-switch adaptor with 12 random nucleotides, was tagged. MiXCR, run by TCRdb on the 5' RACE reads, gives a single entry per CDR3 protein. Of around 1,500,000 distinct CDR3 sequences detected, approximately 30% appear once; the ten largest clones hold approximately 7.7%. Germline V CDR1 and CDR2: LGHNA, YSLEER. This CDR3 is built from 16 residues. V gave up 4 bases and J gave up 0 bases, with 12 bases separating them.

This TCR was sampled from a woman aged 25 to 39 in good health. Specimen: blood. The chain carries TRBV4-3 and TRBJ1-4; D is unclear. This CDR3 is CASSLSWMTTNEKLFF. The CDR3 DNA follows: TGCGCCAGCAGCCTCTCATGGATGACAACTAATGAAAAACTGTTTTTT.